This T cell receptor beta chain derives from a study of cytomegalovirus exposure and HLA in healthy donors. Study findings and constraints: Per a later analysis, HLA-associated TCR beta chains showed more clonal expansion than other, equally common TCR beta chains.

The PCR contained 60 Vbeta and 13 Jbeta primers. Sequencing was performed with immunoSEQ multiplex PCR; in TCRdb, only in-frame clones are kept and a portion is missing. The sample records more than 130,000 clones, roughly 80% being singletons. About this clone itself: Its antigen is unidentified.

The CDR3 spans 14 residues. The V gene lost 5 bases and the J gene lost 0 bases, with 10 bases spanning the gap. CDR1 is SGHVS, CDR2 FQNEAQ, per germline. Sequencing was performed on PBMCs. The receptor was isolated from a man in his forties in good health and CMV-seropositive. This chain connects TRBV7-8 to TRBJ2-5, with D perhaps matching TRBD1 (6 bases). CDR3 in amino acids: CASSRDTYQETQYF. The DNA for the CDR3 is TGTGCCAGCAGCCGGGACACGTACCAAGAGACCCAGTACTTC.